A selection of T cell receptor beta chains follows, all from one sample in a study of T cells in Graves' hyperthyroidism and ophthalmopathy. TCRdb re-derived calls from the multiplex PCR reads in MiXCR, one entry per CDR3 protein. The sample consists of approximately 600,000 distinct CDR3 sequences, less than 25% of them appearing once. The sequenced sample was blood. The receptors come from a man aged 25 to 40 with Graves' ophthalmopathy. The CDR3 runs from the conserved cysteine through the conserved F or W. A D gene is named only where the DNA matches it firmly. Not every row has a clone size; where given, it reads once, few, many or a size class.

clone_size d_call j_call cdr3_length v_call cdr3_aa cdr3_nt
few - TRBJ2-7 11 TRBV20-1 CSAPRGHEQYF TGCAGTGCTCCCAGGGGCCACGAGCAGTACTTC
few - TRBJ1-1 13 TRBV18 CASSPPSYTEAFF TGTGCCAGCTCACCACCCAGTTACACTGAAGCTTTCTTT
few - TRBJ1-2 13 TRBV28 CASGRGLRYGYTF TGTGCCAGCGGACGCGGACTCCGGTATGGCTACACCTTC
few - TRBJ2-7 17 TRBV12-3/TRBV12-4 CASSLAGKGVHSYEQYF TGTGCCAGCAGTTTAGCGGGTAAGGGAGTCCACTCCTACGAGCAGTACTTC
- - TRBJ1-1 15 TRBV14 CASSHATAMNTEAFF TGTGCCAGCAGCCACGCGACAGCGATGAACACTGAAGCTTTCTTT
- - TRBJ2-2 12 TRBV10-3 CATRQEAGELFF TGTGCCACCCGACAGGAGGCCGGGGAGCTGTTTTTT
few - TRBJ2-5 13 TRBV19 CASSIEVQETQYF TGTGCCAGTAGTATAGAGGTCCAAGAGACCCAGTACTTC
many - TRBJ1-2 13 TRBV18 CASSPRTTYGYTF TGTGCCAGCTCACCAAGGACCACATATGGCTACACCTTC
- - TRBJ1-3 16 TRBV7-2 CASSLLYGGPGNTIYF TGTGCCAGCAGCTTACTGTACGGGGGCCCTGGAAACACCATATATTTT
few TRBD1 TRBJ2-3 15 TRBV5-1 CASSLEGGTVDTQYF TGCGCCAGCAGCTTGGAAGGGGGCACAGTAGATACGCAGTATTTT
many TRBD2 TRBJ2-1 11 TRBV28 CASGTSDEQFF TGTGCCAGCGGGACTAGCGATGAGCAGTTCTTC
many - TRBJ1-1 14 TRBV28 CASIPTAMNTEAFF TGTGCCAGCATCCCGACAGCGATGAACACTGAAGCTTTCTTT
few - TRBJ1-2 13 TRBV20-1 CSARSQGRHGYTF TGCAGTGCTAGATCTCAGGGCCGCCATGGCTACACCTTC
once - TRBJ2-6 17 TRBV7-9 CASSLGETLSGANVLTF TGTGCCAGCAGCTTGGGGGAGACCCTCTCTGGGGCCAACGTCCTGACTTTC
many TRBD2 TRBJ2-7 16 TRBV11-3 CASSLVGGRAGYEQYF TGTGCCAGCAGCTTAGTAGGCGGGAGGGCCGGGTACGAGCAGTACTTC
- TRBD1 TRBJ2-5 20 TRBV13 CASSSKALARQGSIQETQYF TGTGCCAGCAGCTCTAAGGCACTCGCTCGACAGGGGTCGATCCAAGAGACCCAGTACTTC
few - TRBJ2-1 15 TRBV6-2/TRBV6-3 CASSFSEVHYNEQFF TGTGCCAGCAGTTTCTCGGAGGTCCACTACAATGAGCAGTTCTTC
once - TRBJ2-7 15 TRBV2 CASSEARGAFYEQYF TGTGCCAGCAGTGAAGCGAGAGGCGCTTTCTACGAGCAGTACTTC
few TRBD1 TRBJ1-4 14 TRBV7-9 CASSPDRGPGKLFF TGTGCCAGCAGCCCCGACAGGGGGCCTGGAAAACTGTTTTTT
few - TRBJ2-3 14 TRBV7-6 CASSSIEGSITQYF TGTGCCAGCAGCTCAATCGAGGGGAGCATTACGCAGTATTTT
- - TRBJ2-3 14 TRBV6-1 CASSAGFHTDTQYF TGTGCCAGCAGCGCAGGGTTCCACACAGATACGCAGTATTTT
many TRBD1 TRBJ2-2 13 TRBV5-1 CASATGSTGELFF TGCGCCAGCGCGACAGGGAGCACCGGGGAGCTGTTTTTT
few - TRBJ2-1 15 TRBV5-1 CASSLARQGNDEQFF TGCGCCAGCAGCTTGGCGCGGCAGGGGAACGATGAGCAGTTCTTC
few - TRBJ2-2 15 TRBV29-1 CSVDCPQGYTGELFF TGCAGCGTTGACTGCCCCCAGGGCTACACCGGGGAGCTGTTTTTT
many - TRBJ2-3 14 TRBV7-8 CASSYEDGTDTQYF TGTGCCAGCAGCTACGAGGACGGCACAGATACGCAGTATTTT
few - TRBJ2-5 15 TRBV15 CATSSQGVLGETQYF TGTGCCACCAGCAGCCAGGGTGTCCTGGGGGAGACCCAGTACTTC
few - TRBJ2-1 12 TRBV5-1 CASSFRWSEQFF TGCGCCAGCAGCTTTCGTTGGAGTGAGCAGTTCTTC
- TRBD2 TRBJ2-1 16 TRBV18 CASSPGLAGVGNEQFF TGTGCCAGCTCACCGGGACTAGCGGGAGTGGGCAATGAGCAGTTCTTC
few - TRBJ2-1 13 TRBV6-5 CASSYLANNEQFF TGTGCCAGCAGTTACCTAGCGAACAATGAGCAGTTCTTC
- TRBD2 TRBJ2-5 16 TRBV7-9 CASSLGTSRGQETQYF TGTGCCAGCAGCTTGGGGACTAGCAGGGGACAAGAGACCCAGTACTTC
- TRBD1 TRBJ2-5 17 TRBV4-3 CASSQGHRTGGQETQYF TGCGCCAGCAGCCAAGGGCACAGGACAGGGGGTCAAGAGACCCAGTACTTC